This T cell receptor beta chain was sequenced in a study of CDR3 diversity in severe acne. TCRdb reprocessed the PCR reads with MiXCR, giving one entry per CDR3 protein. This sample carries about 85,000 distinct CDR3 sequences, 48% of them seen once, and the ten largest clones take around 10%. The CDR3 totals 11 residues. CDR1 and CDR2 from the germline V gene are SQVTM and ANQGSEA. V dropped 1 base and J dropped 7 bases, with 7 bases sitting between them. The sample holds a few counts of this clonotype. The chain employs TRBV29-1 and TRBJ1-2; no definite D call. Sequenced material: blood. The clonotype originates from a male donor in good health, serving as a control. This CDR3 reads CSVEGVPGYTF. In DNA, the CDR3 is TGCAGCGTTGAAGGGGTGCCTGGCTACACCTTC.